The sequence of this T cell receptor beta chain was determined in a study of identical twins. The V end was cut by 4 bases, the J end by 6 bases, with 9 bases between. The germline V gene encodes CDR1 MNHGY and CDR2 SVAAGI. The length of the CDR3 is 13 residues. Each CDR3 protein is one row after TCRdb ran MiXCR on the 5' RACE reads. The sample lists 750,000 to 950,000 distinct CDR3 sequences; approximately 13% were seen once. These data were likewise used in another study, on yellow fever vaccine responses in identical twins.

This clonotype was obtained from a woman aged 18-29 years in good health. The sample comprised PBMCs. V is TRBV6-9 and J is TRBJ2-2, with D unresolved. CDR3 coding DNA: TGTGCCAGCAGTTTCAAGGGCTCCGGGGAGCTGTTTTTT. The encoded protein is CASSFKGSGELFF.